The T cell receptor (beta chain) described here comes from a study of T-cell reconstitution after alpha-beta-depleted transplantation in children. The CDR3 runs 16 residues. J was trimmed by 4 bases and V by 2 bases; bases with no gene match: 7. Germline lookup yields CDR1 MNHEY and CDR2 SVGAGI. Preparation of the TCRbeta library involved a method that used unique molecular identifiers. Using its own MiXCR run on the PCR reads, TCRdb lists one record per CDR3 protein. The sample has nearly 400,000 distinct CDR3 sequences; just over 20% are singletons. The sequence was collected from a human donor who donated a stem cell graft to a child with acute myeloid leukemia. The V and J genes are TRBV6-5 and TRBJ2-3; 9 bases align to TRBD1. The specimen was PBMCs from the stem cell graft donor, collected from the stem cell graft. DNA of the CDR3: TGTGCCAGCAGTTACAACCGGGACAGGGTAGCAGATACGCAGTATTTT. It specifies CASSYNRDRVADTQYF.